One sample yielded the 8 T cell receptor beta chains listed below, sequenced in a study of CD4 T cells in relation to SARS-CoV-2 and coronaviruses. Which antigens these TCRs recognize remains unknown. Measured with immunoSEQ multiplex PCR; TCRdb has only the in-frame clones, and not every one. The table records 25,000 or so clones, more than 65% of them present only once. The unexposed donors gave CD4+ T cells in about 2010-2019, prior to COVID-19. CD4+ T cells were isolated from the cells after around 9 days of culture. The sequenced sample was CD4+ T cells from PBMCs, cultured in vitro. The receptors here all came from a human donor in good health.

The DNA of the CDR3 is TGTGCCAGCAGTTACTCGACACGGCTAGCGGGCTCCTACAATGAGCAGTTCTTC. This sequence encodes CASSYSTRLAGSYNEQFF. This sequence joins TRBV6-2 or TRBV6-3 and TRBJ2-1; 8 bases are a match to TRBD2. Trimming cost V 0 bases and J 0 bases; bases outside gene matches: 7. Germline CDR1 reads MNHEY; CDR2 reads SVGEGT. This CDR3 contains 18 residues.

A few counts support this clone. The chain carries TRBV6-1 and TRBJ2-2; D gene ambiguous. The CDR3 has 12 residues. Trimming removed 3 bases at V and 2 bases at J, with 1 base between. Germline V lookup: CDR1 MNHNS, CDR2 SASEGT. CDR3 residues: CASSDNTGELFF. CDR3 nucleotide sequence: TGTGCCAGCAGTGACAACACCGGGGAGCTGTTTTTT.

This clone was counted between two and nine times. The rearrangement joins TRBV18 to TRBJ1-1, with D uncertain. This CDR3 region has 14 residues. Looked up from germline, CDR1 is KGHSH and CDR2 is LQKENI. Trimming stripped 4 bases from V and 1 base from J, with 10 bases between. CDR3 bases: TGTGCCAGCTCACGGCTGGAGGGGAACACTGAAGCTTTCTTT. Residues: CASSRLEGNTEAFF.

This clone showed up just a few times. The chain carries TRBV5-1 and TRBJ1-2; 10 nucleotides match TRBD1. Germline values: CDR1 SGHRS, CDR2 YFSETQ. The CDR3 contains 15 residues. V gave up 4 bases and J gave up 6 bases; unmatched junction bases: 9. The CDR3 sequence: CASSLSGTGVDGYTF. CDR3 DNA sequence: TGCGCCAGCAGCCTGTCCGGGACAGGGGTAGATGGCTACACCTTC.

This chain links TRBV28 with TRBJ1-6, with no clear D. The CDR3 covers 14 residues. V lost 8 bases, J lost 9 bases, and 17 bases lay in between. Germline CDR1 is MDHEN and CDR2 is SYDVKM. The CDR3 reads CASATASTFSPLHF. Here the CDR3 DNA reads TGTGCCAGCGCTACTGCCTCGACTTTTTCACCCCTCCACTTT.

CDR3 protein: CASSQDLGVSTEAFF. CDR3 nucleotide sequence: TGCGCCAGCAGCCAGGATCTCGGGGTAAGCACTGAAGCTTTCTTT. The chain employs TRBV4-3 and TRBJ1-1, with D hard to call. V was pared by 3 bases and J by 4 bases, with 15 bases between. CDR1 and CDR2 (germline): LGHNA, YSLEER. CDR3 length: 15 residues.

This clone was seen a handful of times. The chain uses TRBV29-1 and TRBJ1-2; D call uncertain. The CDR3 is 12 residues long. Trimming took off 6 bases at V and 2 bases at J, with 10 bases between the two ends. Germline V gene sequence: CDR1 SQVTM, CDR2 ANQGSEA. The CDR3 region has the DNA TGCAGCGTCGACACTTTAAACTATGGCTACACCTTC. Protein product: CSVDTLNYGYTF. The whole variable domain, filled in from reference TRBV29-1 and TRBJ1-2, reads SAVISQKPSRDICQRGTSLTIQCQVDSQVTMMFWYRQQPGQSLTLIATANQGSEATYESGFVIDKFPISRPNLTFSTLTVSNMSPEDSSIYLCSVDTLNYGYTFGSGTRLTVV.

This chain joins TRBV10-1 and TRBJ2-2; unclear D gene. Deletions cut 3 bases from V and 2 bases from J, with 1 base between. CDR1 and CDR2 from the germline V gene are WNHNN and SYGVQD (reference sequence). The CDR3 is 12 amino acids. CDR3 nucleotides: TGCGCCAGCAGTGATAACACCGGGGAGCTGTTTTTT. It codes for CASSDNTGELFF.